Listed here are 21 T cell receptor beta chains from one sample, sequenced in a study of shared clonotypes between healthy human individuals. Libraries were prepared by immunoSEQ multiplex PCR; TCRdb keeps only in-frame clonotypes and omits some of them. The sample includes about 1.1 million clones, 70% to 80% of them seen just once. The specimen was memory CD4+ T cells from PBMCs. Subset described: CD45RA-negative fraction. Receptor source: a man aged 18-30 years in good health. Some clones in this sample may be carry-over from other donors' samples.

DNA of the CDR3: TGTGCCAGCAGCTTGACAGGGGCCAATCAGCCCCAGCATTTT. Its protein product is CASSLTGANQPQHF. This chain uses TRBV7-2 with TRBJ1-5, with TRBD1 matching over 8 bases. Germline lookup yields CDR1 SGHTA and CDR2 FQGNSA. The CDR3 sequence is 14 residues long. V dropped 3 bases and J dropped 3; count of bases not matched to a gene: 1.

This clone was observed a few times. The V and J genes are TRBV7-9 and TRBJ2-7; no definite D call. This CDR3 region has 14 residues. The germline V and J ends were trimmed by 3 bases and 2 bases, with 11 bases remaining between them. Germline V CDR1 and CDR2: SEHNR, FQNEAQ (reference sequence). CDR3 region: CASSLERSAYEQYF. CDR3 bases: TGTGCCAGCAGCTTGGAGCGTTCTGCCTACGAGCAGTACTTC.

Notes on this clone: A junction boundary mismatches the germline segment, possibly from a read error. The chain is built from TRBV18 and TRBJ1-1; 8 nucleotides line up with TRBD1. There are 13 residues in the CDR3. Germline assignment: CDR1 KGHSH and CDR2 LQKENI. CDR3 sequence (DNA): TGTGCCAGCTCGTTGGGACAGGTATTTGATCGCTCCTTT. Amino acid sequence: CASSLGQVFDRSF.

This chain connects TRBV7-2 to TRBJ2-2; possible D gene TRBD2, 5 bases. Trimming shortened V by 2 bases and J by 1 base, and 11 bases separated the two germline ends. Looked up from germline, CDR1 is SGHTA and CDR2 is FQGNSA. This CDR3 region has 16 residues. CDR3: CASSLLGSENTGELFF. The CDR3 nucleotides read TGTGCCAGCAGCTTACTTGGTAGCGAGAACACCGGGGAGCTGTTTTTT.

This chain uses TRBV7-2 with TRBJ2-1; TRBD1 is a possible D gene (6 bases). This CDR3 spans 15 amino acids. V was shortened by 3 bases and J by 7 bases, with 16 bases between the two germline ends. Germline V gene sequence: CDR1 SGHTA, CDR2 FQGNSA. The CDR3 DNA follows: TGTGCCAGCAGCTTGCCTCAGGCAGGGGTAAATGAGCAGTTCTTC. It codes for CASSLPQAGVNEQFF.

This clone was observed many times. The chain recombines TRBV7-6 with TRBJ1-4; a weak D match, TRBD1 (6 bases). This CDR3 is 15 amino acids long. V was shortened by 1 base and J by 8 bases, with 14 bases between the two germline ends. The germline V gene has CDR1 SGHVS and CDR2 FNYEAQ. CDR3 protein: CASSLVAGEGEKLFF. CDR3 in DNA: TGTGCCAGCAGCTTAGTCGCAGGGGAGGGGGAAAAACTGTTTTTT.

Of note for this clone: At the DNA level, this CDR3 is encoded by other sequences in the same sample as well. V usage is TRBV28 and J usage is TRBJ1-2, with D unclear. Germline CDR1 and CDR2: MDHEN and SYDVKM. V was shortened by 6 bases and J by 4 bases, with 9 bases between the two germline ends. The CDR3 length is 12 residues. The CDR3 spells CASSSDSYGYTF. In nucleotides, the CDR3 is TGTGCCAGCAGCAGCGATAGCTATGGCTACACCTTC.

Of note for this clone: The same CDR3 also results from other DNA sequences found in this sample. The CDR3 sequence is CASSGGGSNQPQHF. DNA of the CDR3: TGTGCCAGTTCAGGGGGGGGGAGCAATCAGCCCCAGCATTTT. The chain has TRBV2 and TRBJ1-5; TRBD1 aligns across 7 bases. J gave up 1 base and V 9 bases, and 6 bases lay outside the gene matches. CDR3 length equals 14 residues. Germline V gives CDR1 SNHLY, CDR2 FYNNEI. Combining the CDR3 with reference TRBV2 and TRBJ1-5 gives the whole variable domain EPEVTQTPSHQVTQMGQEVILRCVPISNHLYFYWYRQILGQKVEFLVSFYNNEISEKSEIFDDQFSVERPDGSNFTLKIRSTKLEDSAMYFCASSGGGSNQPQHFGDGTRLSIL.

The genes are TRBV7-8 and TRBJ1-1; 9 nucleotides line up with TRBD1. The V and J ends lost 4 bases and 5 bases, in that order; junction bases with no gene match: 8. The CDR3 spans 15 residues. Germline values: CDR1 SGHVS, CDR2 FQNEAQ. The CDR3 reads CASSSTGGVLTEAFF. The CDR3 DNA sequence: TGTGCCAGCAGCTCAACAGGGGGCGTCTTGACTGAAGCTTTCTTT.

This rearrangement joins TRBV5-1 to TRBJ2-5; perhaps D is TRBD1 or TRBD2 (6 bases each). CDR3 size: 16 residues. In germline, CDR1 is SGHRS, CDR2 YFSETQ. V lost 5 bases, J lost 4 bases, and 21 bases lay in between. The CDR3: CASRPGGQGTGETQYF. The CDR3 region has the DNA TGCGCCAGCAGACCCGGAGGGCAGGGGACGGGAGAGACCCAGTACTTC.

In regard to this clone: Other DNA sequences within the sample encode an identical CDR3. The rearrangement joins TRBV9 to TRBJ2-2, with D possibly being TRBD1 or TRBD2 (6 bases each). Deletions cut 1 base from V and 0 bases from J, with 7 bases between. The CDR3 totals 15 residues. Germline V gives CDR1 SGDLS, CDR2 YYNGEE. The CDR3 sequence: CASSVRGANTGELFF. CDR3 sequence (DNA): TGTGCCAGCAGCGTAAGGGGGGCGAACACCGGGGAGCTGTTTTTT.

Worth noting for this clone: This same CDR3 is encoded by further DNA sequences in the sample. The CDR3 protein is CSVGGQDYNEQFF. Written as DNA, the CDR3 is TGCAGCGTTGGTGGACAGGACTACAATGAGCAGTTCTTC. This sequence joins TRBV29-1 and TRBJ2-1; the match to TRBD1 covers 7 bases. The CDR3 loop spans 13 amino acids. The V and J ends lost 4 bases and 3 bases, in that order; junction bases with no gene match: 3. Germline CDR1 SQVTM, CDR2 ANQGSEA.

The chain uses TRBV5-1 and TRBJ2-1; D not certain. The CDR3 has 15 residues. Per the germline V gene, CDR1 is SGHRS and CDR2 is YFSETQ. V was shortened by 4 bases and J by 7 bases, with 18 bases between the two germline ends. CDR3 amino acids: CASSPNPGHKNEQFF. Here the CDR3 DNA reads TGCGCCAGCAGCCCGAACCCGGGTCATAAGAATGAGCAGTTCTTC.

This chain uses TRBV7-2 with TRBJ2-5, with 7 bases fitting TRBD1. Germline CDR1 reads SGHTA; CDR2 reads FQGNSA. V gave up 5 bases and J gave up 2 bases; unmatched junction bases: 5. The CDR3 runs 14 residues. CDR3 coding DNA: TGTGCCAGCAGCCCCCCAGGGGGACAAGAGACCCAGTACTTC. Residues: CASSPPGGQETQYF.

The chain carries TRBV7-9 and TRBJ1-3; no clear D gene. The V end was cut by 4 bases, the J end by 0 bases, with 7 bases between. This CDR3 region has 14 residues. In germline, CDR1 is SEHNR, CDR2 FQNEAQ (reference sequence). Written as DNA, the CDR3 is TGTGCCAGCAGCTCCAATGACTCTGGAAACACCATATATTTT. Amino acids: CASSSNDSGNTIYF.

This clone was counted between two and nine times. The gene calls are TRBV29-1 and TRBJ2-3; TRBD2 matches at 10 bases. V was clipped by 3 bases and J by 12 bases; unmatched bases: 24. CDR1 SQVTM and CDR2 ANQGSEA come from the germline V gene. This CDR3 is 18 amino acids long. The CDR3 reads CSVEDLAGVLSNVPPQYF. CDR3 DNA: TGCAGCGTTGAGGATCTAGCGGGAGTCCTCTCAAATGTCCCCCCCCAGTATTTT.

The rearrangement joins TRBV4-1 to TRBJ2-7; D is possibly TRBD2 (6 bases). The germline V and J ends were trimmed by 1 base and 3 bases, with 10 bases remaining between them. From germline, CDR1 is MGHRA and CDR2 YSYEKL. The CDR3 has 14 residues. This chain's CDR3 is CASSQVLAVYEQYF. The CDR3 DNA sequence: TGCGCCAGCAGCCAAGTACTAGCTGTCTACGAGCAGTACTTC.

A note on this clone: One base away lies a much larger clone, so this may be a sequencing read error. This specimen includes other DNA sequences encoding the same CDR3. V is TRBV7-2 and J is TRBJ2-5; no definite D call. V lost 0 bases and J lost 4, with 3 bases in between. Looked up from germline, CDR1 is SGHTA and CDR2 is FQGNSA. The CDR3 spans 12 residues. CDR3 nucleotides: TGTGCCAGCAGCTTAGCGAGAGAGACCCAGTACTTC. This translates into CASSLARETQYF.

The chain combines TRBV5-1 with TRBJ2-7; D possibly corresponds to TRBD1 (7 bases). This CDR3 is 14 amino acids long. Germline values: CDR1 SGHRS, CDR2 YFSETQ. V dropped 0 bases and J dropped 6 bases, with 13 bases sitting between them. The CDR3 DNA reads as TGCGCCAGCAGCTTGGGCAGGGGGGATGGCGAGCAGTACTTC. Amino acid sequence: CASSLGRGDGEQYF. The complete variable domain, with remaining parts taken from reference TRBV5-1 and TRBJ2-7, reads KAGVTQTPRYLIKTRGQQVTLSCSPISGHRSVSWYQQTPGQGLQFLFEYFSETQRNKGNFPGRFSGRQFSNSRSEMNVSTLELGDSALYLCASSLGRGDGEQYFGPGTRLTVT.

This clone has a handful of counts. V gene TRBV25-1 combines with J gene TRBJ1-1; D ambiguous. Germline assignment: CDR1 MGHDK and CDR2 SYGVNS. The CDR3 consists of 14 residues. The germline V and J ends were trimmed by 5 bases and 1 base, with 11 bases remaining between them. The CDR3 spells CASSSPPENTEAFF. Written as DNA, the CDR3 is TGTGCCAGCAGTAGCCCCCCTGAGAACACTGAAGCTTTCTTT. Based on the CDR3 plus reference TRBV25-1 and TRBJ1-1, the full variable domain is EADIYQTPRYLVIGTGKKITLECSQTMGHDKMYWYQQDPGMELHLIHYSYGVNSTEKGDLSSESTVSRIRTEHFPLTLESARPSHTSQYLCASSSPPENTEAFFGQGTRLTVV.

With regard to this clone: The sample contains more than one DNA sequence encoding this CDR3. V usage is TRBV6-5 and J usage is TRBJ1-3; tentative D call: TRBD1 (5 bases). CDR1 and CDR2 (germline): MNHEY, SVGAGI. The germline V and J ends were trimmed by 6 bases and 4 bases, with 10 bases remaining between them. This CDR3 comprises 13 residues. This chain's CDR3 is CASSPGGGNTIYF. The CDR3 DNA reads as TGTGCCAGCAGCCCCGGGGGAGGAAACACCATATATTTT.